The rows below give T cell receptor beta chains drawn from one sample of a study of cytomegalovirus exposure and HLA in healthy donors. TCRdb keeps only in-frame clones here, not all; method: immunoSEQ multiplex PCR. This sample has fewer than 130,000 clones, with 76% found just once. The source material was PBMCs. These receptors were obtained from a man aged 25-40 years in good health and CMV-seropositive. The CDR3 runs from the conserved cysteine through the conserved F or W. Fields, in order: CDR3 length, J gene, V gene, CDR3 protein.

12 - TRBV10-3 CAISTGVYEQYF
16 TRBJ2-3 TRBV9 CASSVGGGPSTDTQYF
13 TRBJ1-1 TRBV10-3 CAIRGEVATEAFF
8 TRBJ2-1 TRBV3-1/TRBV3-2 CASRRVLF
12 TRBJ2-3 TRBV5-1 CASSLAGSPRNF
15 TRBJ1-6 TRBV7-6 CASSLGDRGDSPLHF
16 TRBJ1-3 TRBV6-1 CASSGRTGGSGNTIYF
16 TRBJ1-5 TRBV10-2 CASSEMAGGIGQPQHF
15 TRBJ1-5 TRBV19 CASSQEGQGNQPQHF
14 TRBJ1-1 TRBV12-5 CASVLGGGNTEAFF
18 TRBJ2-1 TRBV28 CASSRGRTRTAAFNEQFF
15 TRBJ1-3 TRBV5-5 CASSLEGIVGNTIYF
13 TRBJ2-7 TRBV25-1 CASSRDRPYEQYF
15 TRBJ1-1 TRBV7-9 CASSLEQGLVAEAFF
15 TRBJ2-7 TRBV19 CASSSIQGSSYEQYF
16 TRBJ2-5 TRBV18 CASSPGLAGLQETQYF
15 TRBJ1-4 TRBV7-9 CASSLAGRSNEKLFF
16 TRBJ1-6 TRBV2 CASSERGSSYNSPLHF
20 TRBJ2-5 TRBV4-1 CASSQEIAGGVLGNQETQYF
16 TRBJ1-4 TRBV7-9 CASSLAGARANEKLFF
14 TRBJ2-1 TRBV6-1 CASKDGINYNEQFF
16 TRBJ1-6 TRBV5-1 CASSLNGQGLLSPLHF
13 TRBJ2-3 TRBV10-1 CASSEEVADTQYF
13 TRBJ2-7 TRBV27 CASSPPPGGEQYF
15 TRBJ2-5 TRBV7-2 CASTVGLALQETQYF
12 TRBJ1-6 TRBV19 CASKGPWAPLHF
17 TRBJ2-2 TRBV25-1 CASSEMMDSANTGELFF
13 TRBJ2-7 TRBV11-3 CASSSGLAYEQYF
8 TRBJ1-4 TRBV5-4 CAKLKLFF
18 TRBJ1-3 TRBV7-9 CASSSPGWGTVTGNTIYF
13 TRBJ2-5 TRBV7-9 CASSFTGEETQYF
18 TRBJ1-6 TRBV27 CASSLSSTAFNYNSPLHF
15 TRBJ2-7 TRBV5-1 CASSLGTVISYEQYF
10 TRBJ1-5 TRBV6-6 CASNSQPQHF
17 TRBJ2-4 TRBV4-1 CASSQPGSSLAKNIQYF
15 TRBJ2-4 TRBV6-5 CASSYSSSGQNIQYF
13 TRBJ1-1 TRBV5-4 CASSLDGGYEAFF
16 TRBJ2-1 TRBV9 CASSPRRGGAYNEQFF
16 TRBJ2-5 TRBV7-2 CASTSPLGAGVETQYF
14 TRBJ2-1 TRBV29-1 CSVERGGGHNEQFF
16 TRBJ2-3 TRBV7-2 CASSLVPAGDTDTQYF
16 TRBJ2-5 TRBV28 CASSFRGRGLQETQYF
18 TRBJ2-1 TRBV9 CASSARGLAATTYNEQFF
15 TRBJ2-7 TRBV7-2 CASSLEAGGTYEQYF
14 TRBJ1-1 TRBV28 CASSYRDRNTEAFF
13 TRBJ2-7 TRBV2 CASSRGGAGEQYF
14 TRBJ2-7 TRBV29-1 CSVSPGTRTHEQYF
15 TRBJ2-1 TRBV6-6 CASSYEGGSYNEQFF
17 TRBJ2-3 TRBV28 CASSLRLAGAGVPAQYF
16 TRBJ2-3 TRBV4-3 CASSQEIQGERDTQYF
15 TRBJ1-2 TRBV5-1 CASSVNRDVNYGYTF
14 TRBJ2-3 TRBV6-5 CASSQLLSTDTQYF
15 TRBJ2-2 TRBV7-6 CASSLTGHPTGELFF
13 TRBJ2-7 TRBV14 CASSQTGTYEQYF
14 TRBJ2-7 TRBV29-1 CSVRDREHRYEQYF
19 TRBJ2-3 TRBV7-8 CASTPGLKNTNPRTDTQYF